This entry is about one T cell receptor beta chain. CDR3 length equals 13 residues. CDR1 GTSNPN and CDR2 SVGIG come from the germline V gene (reference sequence). The J segment lost 5 bases and the V segment lost 0 bases, leaving 2 bases of the junction unmatched. These data are taken from a study of blood T cell repertoires in COVID-19. The wider study: The United States, Italy and Spain supplied acute and convalescent COVID-19 samples. PBMCs, B-cell-depleted T cells, or T cells provided the cDNA or gDNA that made up the material.

Per the authors' pipeline: For nucleated cells, counts were estimated from reference gene primer amplification. The data were produced by immunoSEQ multiplex PCR, yet TCRdb's version contains in-frame clones alone and is incomplete. V, J and clone size are taken as reported in that table, and D and trimming were inferred from the DNA itself. The sample holds 95,000 to 150,000 clones; 90% are singletons and the top ten take 3.5% to 4.5%. The specimen sequenced was peripheral blood. The clonotype originates from a woman aged 55-70 years with COVID-19, enrolled during active disease. The J gene is TRBJ1-1, the V gene TRBV30, with TRBD1 matching over 8 bases. The CDR3 region is CAWSVDRGTEAFF. In DNA form, the CDR3 reads TGTGCCTGGAGTGTCGACAGGGGAACTGAAGCTTTCTTT.